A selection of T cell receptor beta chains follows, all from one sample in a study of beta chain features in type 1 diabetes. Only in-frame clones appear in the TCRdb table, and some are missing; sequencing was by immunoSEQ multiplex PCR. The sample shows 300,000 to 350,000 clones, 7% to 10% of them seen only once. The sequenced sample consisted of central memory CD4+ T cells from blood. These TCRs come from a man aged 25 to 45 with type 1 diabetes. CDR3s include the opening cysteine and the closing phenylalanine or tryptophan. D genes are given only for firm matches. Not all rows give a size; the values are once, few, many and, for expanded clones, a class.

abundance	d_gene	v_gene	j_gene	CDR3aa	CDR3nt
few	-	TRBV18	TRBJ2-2	CASSPPGGRTGELFF	TGTGCCAGCTCACCACCCGGGGGTCGCACCGGGGAGCTGTTTTTT
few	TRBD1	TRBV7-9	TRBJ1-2	CASITTGTGSGYTF	TGTGCCAGCATAACTACCGGGACAGGGAGCGGCTACACCTTC
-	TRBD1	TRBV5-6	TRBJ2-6	CASSFGTGISGANVLTF	TGTGCCAGCAGCTTCGGGACAGGTATCTCTGGGGCCAACGTCCTGACTTTC
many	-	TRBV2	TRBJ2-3	CASSEPGLTDTQYF	TGTGCCAGCAGTGAACCGGGACTCACAGATACGCAGTATTTT
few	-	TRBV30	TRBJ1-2	CAWGGNYGYTF	TGTGCCTGGGGAGGAAACTATGGCTACACCTTC
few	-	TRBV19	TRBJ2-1	CASSIDFRGAEQFF	TGTGCCAGTAGTATAGATTTTCGGGGGGCCGAGCAGTTCTTC
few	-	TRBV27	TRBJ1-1	CASSSRLGGGRGTEAFF	TGTGCCAGCAGCTCTCGACTGGGGGGCGGTCGTGGGACTGAAGCTTTCTTT
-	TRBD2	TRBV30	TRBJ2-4	CANGAAGGNIQYF	TGTGCCAACGGGGCGGCGGGGGGAAACATTCAGTACTTC
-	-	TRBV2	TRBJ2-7	CASSENSYEQYF	TGTGCCAGCAGTGAAAATAGCTACGAGCAGTACTTC
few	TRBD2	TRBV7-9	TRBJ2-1	CASSAKAGALRFNEQFF	TGTGCCAGCAGCGCTAAAGCGGGGGCCCTTCGTTTCAATGAGCAGTTCTTC
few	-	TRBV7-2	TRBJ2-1	CASSLVGSLNEQFF	TGTGCCAGCAGCTTAGTCGGAAGTTTGAATGAGCAGTTCTTC
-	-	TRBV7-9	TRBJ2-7	CASSLAGVEYEQYF	TGTGCCAGCAGCTTAGCTGGGGTTGAATACGAGCAGTACTTC
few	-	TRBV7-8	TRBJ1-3	CASSLDYFSGNTIYF	TGTGCCAGCAGCTTAGATTACTTCTCTGGAAACACCATATATTTT
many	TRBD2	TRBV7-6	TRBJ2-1	CASSPTSGGQLVQFF	TGTGCCAGCAGCCCGACTAGCGGGGGGCAATTGGTGCAGTTCTTC
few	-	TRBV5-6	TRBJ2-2	CASSFISTGPGELFF	TGTGCCAGCAGCTTCATTTCGACAGGCCCGGGGGAGCTGTTTTTT
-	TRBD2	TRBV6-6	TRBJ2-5	CASSHEGTSGKETQYF	TGTGCCAGCAGTCACGAAGGGACTAGCGGGAAAGAGACCCAGTACTTC
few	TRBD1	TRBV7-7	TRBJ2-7	CASSTGEGPYEQYF	TGTGCCAGCAGCACAGGGGAAGGGCCCTACGAGCAGTACTTC
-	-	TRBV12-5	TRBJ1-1	CASGFGDGPLGAFF	TGTGCTAGTGGTTTTGGGGACGGACCTCTGGGGGCTTTCTTT
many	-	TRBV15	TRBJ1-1	CATSTGTDTEAFF	TGTGCCACCAGCACCGGGACTGACACTGAAGCTTTCTTT
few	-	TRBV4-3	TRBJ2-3	CASSQEPPTGLTDTQYF	TGCGCCAGCAGCCAAGAGCCCCCAACAGGCCTCACAGATACGCAGTATTTT
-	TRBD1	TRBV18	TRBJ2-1	CASSPAGQGSYNEQFF	TGTGCCAGCTCACCGGCGGGACAGGGATCCTACAATGAGCAGTTCTTC
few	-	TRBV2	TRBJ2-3	CASSDLDTQYF	TGTGCCAGCAGTGATCTAGATACGCAGTATTTT
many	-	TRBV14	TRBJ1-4	CASSPAKFGEKLFF	TGTGCCAGCAGCCCCGCGAAGTTTGGCGAAAAACTGTTTTTT
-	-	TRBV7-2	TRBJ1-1	CASSLEWSSEAFF	TGTGCCAGCAGCTTAGAGTGGTCCTCTGAAGCTTTCTTT
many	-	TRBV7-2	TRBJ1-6	CASSTGGQANNSPLHF	TGTGCCAGCAGCACAGGTGGCCAGGCCAATAATTCACCCCTCCACTTT
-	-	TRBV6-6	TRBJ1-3	CASSYPTGTSGNTIYF	TGTGCCAGCAGTTATCCAACCGGGACCTCTGGAAACACCATATATTTT
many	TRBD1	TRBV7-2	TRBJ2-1	CASSFGQGRNEQFF	TGTGCCAGCAGCTTTGGACAGGGAAGGAATGAGCAGTTCTTC
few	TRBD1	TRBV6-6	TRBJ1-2	CASSSVNRGQYGYTF	TGTGCCAGCAGTTCCGTCAACAGGGGGCAATATGGCTACACCTTC
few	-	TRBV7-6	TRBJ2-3	CASSLEQGGTDTQYF	TGTGCCAGCAGCTTAGAGCAGGGAGGCACAGATACGCAGTATTTT
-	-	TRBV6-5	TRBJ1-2	CASTSLGGNYGYTF	TGTGCCAGCACCTCCCTGGGGGGCAACTATGGCTACACCTTC
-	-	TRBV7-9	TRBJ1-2	CASSLARTYGYTF	TGTGCCAGCAGCTTAGCCCGGACATATGGCTACACCTTC
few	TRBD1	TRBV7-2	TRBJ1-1	CASSFDRVTEAFF	TGTGCCAGCAGCTTTGACAGGGTAACTGAAGCTTTCTTT
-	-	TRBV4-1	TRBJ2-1	CASSQELAGSYNEQFF	TGCGCCAGCAGCCAGGAGCTCGCCGGCTCCTACAATGAGCAGTTCTTC
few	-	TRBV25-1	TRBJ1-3	CASSEFGPGNTIYF	TGTGCCAGCAGTGAATTTGGACCCGGAAACACCATATATTTT
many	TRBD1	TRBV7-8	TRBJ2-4	CASSAAGQGAKNIQYF	TGTGCCAGCAGCGCCGCGGGACAGGGGGCCAAAAACATTCAGTACTTC
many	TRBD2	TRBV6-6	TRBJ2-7	CASRPSGVSYEQYF	TGTGCCAGCAGGCCTAGCGGGGTCTCCTACGAGCAGTACTTC
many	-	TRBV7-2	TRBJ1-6	CASSFQGNSPLHF	TGTGCCAGCAGCTTTCAGGGTAATTCACCCCTCCACTTT
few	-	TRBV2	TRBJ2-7	CASSVKVASSYEQYF	TGTGCCAGCAGTGTAAAGGTGGCGAGCTCCTACGAGCAGTACTTC
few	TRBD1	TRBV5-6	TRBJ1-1	CASSLGTGGMNTEAFF	TGTGCCAGCAGCCTGGGGACAGGGGGCATGAACACTGAAGCTTTCTTT
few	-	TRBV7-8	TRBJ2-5	CASSRVRDVQETQYF	TGTGCCAGCAGCCGAGTCCGGGACGTCCAAGAGACCCAGTACTTC
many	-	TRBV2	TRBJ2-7	CASSADYSYEQYF	TGTGCCAGCAGTGCGGATTATTCCTACGAGCAGTACTTC
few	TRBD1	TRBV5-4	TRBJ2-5	CASSFGTGRGKTQYF	TGTGCCAGCAGCTTCGGGACAGGGAGGGGAAAGACCCAGTACTTC
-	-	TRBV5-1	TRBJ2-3	CASSTGVSLGTDTQYF	TGCGCCAGCAGCACGGGAGTGAGTTTGGGCACAGATACGCAGTATTTT
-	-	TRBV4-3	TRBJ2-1	CASENANNEQFF	TGCGCCAGCGAAAACGCGAACAATGAGCAGTTCTTC
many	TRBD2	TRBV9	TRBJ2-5	CASSVAGGALGETQYF	TGTGCCAGCAGCGTAGCCGGGGGGGCCTTGGGAGAGACCCAGTACTTC
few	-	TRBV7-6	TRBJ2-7	CASSLSGETYEQYF	TGTGCCAGCAGCTTATCTGGGGAAACCTACGAGCAGTACTTC
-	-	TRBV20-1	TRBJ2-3	CSATLLDTQYF	TGCAGTGCTACCCTCCTTGATACGCAGTATTTT
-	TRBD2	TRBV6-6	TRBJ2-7	CASSSTSGGYEQYF	TGTGCCAGCAGTTCCACTAGCGGGGGCTACGAGCAGTACTTC
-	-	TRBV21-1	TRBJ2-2	CASSKQGLATGELFF	TGTGCCAGCAGCAAACAAGGACTAGCGACCGGGGAGCTGTTTTTT
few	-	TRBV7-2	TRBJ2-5	CASTTPAGTQYF	TGTGCCAGCACCACCCCCGCCGGGACCCAGTACTTC